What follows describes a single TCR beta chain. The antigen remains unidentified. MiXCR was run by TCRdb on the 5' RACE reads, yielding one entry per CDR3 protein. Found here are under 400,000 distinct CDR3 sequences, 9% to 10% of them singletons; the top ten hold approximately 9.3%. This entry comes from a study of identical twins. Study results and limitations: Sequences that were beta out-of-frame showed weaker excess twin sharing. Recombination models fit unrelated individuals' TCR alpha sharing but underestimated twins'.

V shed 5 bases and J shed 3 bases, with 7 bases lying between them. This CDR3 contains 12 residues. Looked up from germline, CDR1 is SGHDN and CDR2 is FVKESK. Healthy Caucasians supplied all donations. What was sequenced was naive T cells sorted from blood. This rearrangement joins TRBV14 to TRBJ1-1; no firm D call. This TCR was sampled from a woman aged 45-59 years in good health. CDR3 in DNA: TGTGCCAGCAGCGGCGCATACACTGAAGCTTTCTTT. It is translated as CASSGAYTEAFF.